The next 3 T cell receptor beta chains were all read from a single sample in a study of blood T cell repertoires in COVID-19. The data were produced by immunoSEQ multiplex PCR, yet TCRdb's version contains in-frame clones alone and is incomplete. The sample lists a few hundred thousand clones, 65% to 90% occurring once. The specimen sequenced was peripheral blood. Every receptor here comes from a woman in her seventies with COVID-19, enrolled during active disease.

This clone was counted between two and nine times. The identical CDR3 is also encoded by other nucleotide sequences in the sample. The gene calls are TRBV5-5 and TRBJ1-1; weak D call: TRBD1 (5 bases). Trimming pared 1 base from V and 4 bases from J, leaving 11 bases between. The CDR3 has 14 residues. Germline V gives CDR1 SGHKS, CDR2 YYEKEE (reference sequence). DNA of the CDR3: TGTGCCAGCAGCTTGATTCAGGGTTCCACTGAAGCTTTCTTT. Translation: CASSLIQGSTEAFF.

This clone appeared a single time. The chain employs TRBV18 and TRBJ1-4, with TRBD1 identical over 10 bases. V dropped 3 bases and J dropped 6; count of bases not matched to a gene: 4. The CDR3 has 15 residues. CDR1 KGHSH and CDR2 LQKENI come from the germline V gene. The CDR3 here is CASSPTGGEYEKLFF. CDR3 DNA sequence: TGTGCCAGCTCACCGACAGGGGGCGAATATGAAAAACTGTTTTTT.

V is TRBV15 and J is TRBJ1-4; 8 positions agree with TRBD1. The CDR3 runs 17 residues. Germline V CDR1 and CDR2: LNHNV, YYDKDF (reference sequence). Unmatched junction bases numbered 6, after V lost 3 bases and J lost 0 bases. DNA for the CDR3: TGTGCCACCAGCAGCGGAGGGACAGGAGCAACTAATGAAAAACTGTTTTTT. This encodes CATSSGGTGATNEKLFF. Complete variable domain (other parts from reference TRBV15 and TRBJ1-4): DAMVIQNPRYQVTQFGKPVTLSCSQTLNHNVMYWYQQKSSQAPKLLFHYYDKDFNNEADTPDNFQSRRPNTSFCFLDIRSPGLGDTAMYLCATSSGGTGATNEKLFFGSGTQLSVL.